This is a list of T cell receptor beta chains from one sample in a study of blood T cell repertoires in COVID-19. Generated by immunoSEQ multiplex PCR, the TCRdb table keeps only in-frame clones and is missing some. The data show roughly 280,000 clones, less than 90% seen once. Sequenced: PBMCs or T cells enriched from blood (not recorded which). Every receptor here comes from a woman aged 45-59 years who had recovered from COVID-19. Both conserved end residues are part of each CDR3. D genes are given only for firm matches. Part of the rows lack a size; the others show once, few, many or a class for expanded clones.

size,J,D,V,DNA,CDR3
.,TRBJ2-7,TRBD1,TRBV28,TGTGCCAGCAGCGGCGGGACAGGGGGCGAGCAGTACTTC,CASSGGTGGEQYF
few,TRBJ1-6,.,TRBV27,TGTGCCAGCAGTTTAGAGGGCTATAATTCACCCCTCCACTTT,CASSLEGYNSPLHF
.,TRBJ2-1,TRBD1,TRBV9,TGTGCCAGCAGCGTAGCACAGGGGTACAATGAGCAGTTCTTC,CASSVAQGYNEQFF
.,TRBJ1-2,.,TRBV4-1,TGCGCCAGCAGCCAAGAAGGAGCCAGCTCCTATGGCTACACCTTC,CASSQEGASSYGYTF
.,TRBJ1-2,.,TRBV5-1,TGCGCCAGCAGCTTGGGACAGGCCTCGTGGGGCTACACCTTC,CASSLGQASWGYTF
.,TRBJ1-4,.,TRBV19,TGTGCCAGTAGTATCCAGACTAATGAAAAACTGTTTTTT,CASSIQTNEKLFF
.,TRBJ2-2,.,TRBV14,TGTGCCAGCAGCCAGGCCCAGGCGAACACCGGGGAGCTGTTTTTT,CASSQAQANTGELFF
.,TRBJ1-2,.,TRBV7-8,TGTGCCAGCAGCGTTAGGGACTTGGGGCGGTGGAACTATGGCTACACCTTC,CASSVRDLGRWNYGYTF
.,TRBJ2-1,TRBD2,TRBV6-5,TGTGCCAGCAGTCGTCTAGCGGGATCTTTCAATGAGCAGTTCTTC,CASSRLAGSFNEQFF
.,TRBJ2-7,TRBD2,TRBV19,TGTGCCAGTAGTACTTCAGCGGGGGGCTCCTACGAGCAGTACTTC,CASSTSAGGSYEQYF
few,TRBJ1-5,.,TRBV28,TGTGCCAGCAGTGGAGGACGGGTCCAGTCCCAGCATTTT,CASSGGRVQSQHF
.,TRBJ2-1,TRBD2,TRBV7-9,TGTGCCAGCAGCTTAGCGCGGGGGTTAAGGTACAATGAGCAGTTCTTC,CASSLARGLRYNEQFF
.,TRBJ2-1,TRBD2,TRBV11-3,TGTGCCAGCAGCCCTAAAACTAGCGCAAACTCCTACAATGAGCAGTTCTTC,CASSPKTSANSYNEQFF
.,TRBJ2-4,TRBD2,TRBV4-3,TGCGCCAGCAGCCAAGGTCGCCAGGGACTAGAGAAAAACATTCAGTACTTC,CASSQGRQGLEKNIQYF
.,TRBJ2-3,.,TRBV24-1,TGTGCCACCAGTGATTCTGCCAGGGTGACAGATACGCAGTATTTT,CATSDSARVTDTQYF
.,TRBJ1-6,.,TRBV4-2,TGTGCCAGCAGGCAGACAGACAGTTCGTCACCCCTCCACTTT,CASRQTDSSSPLHF
.,TRBJ1-3,TRBD1,TRBV6-5,TGTGCCAGCAGACCGGGACAGGGACGTGGAAACACCATATATTTT,CASRPGQGRGNTIYF
.,TRBJ1-3,.,TRBV9,TGTGCCAGCAGTTCCCAGGAATCTGGAAACACCATATATTTT,CASSSQESGNTIYF
once,TRBJ1-5,.,TRBV6-5,TGTGCCAGCAGGTCAGGGAATCAGCCCCAGCATTTT,CASRSGNQPQHF
.,TRBJ2-7,TRBD2,TRBV6-2/TRBV6-3,TGTGCCAGCAGTCTACTAGCGGGCCCAATCTACGAGCAGTACTTC,CASSLLAGPIYEQYF